The source of this T cell receptor beta chain is a study of immune evolution from preneoplasia to lung adenocarcinoma. Profiled with immunoSEQ multiplex PCR; TCRdb holds only in-frame clones, not every one. The sample has under 5,000 clones, around 88% seen once. Resections took place in Japan or China from 2014 to 2017. After pathologic assessment, macro-dissection selected premalignant or tumor cells for extraction. V was clipped by 7 bases and J by 3 bases; unmatched bases: 5. The CDR3 runs to 14 residues. Germline V gene lookup returns CDR1 MNHEY and CDR2 SMNVEV (reference sequence). J is TRBJ2-2 and V is TRBV27; 7 nucleotides line up with TRBD2. The TCR comes from a person between 65 and 80 years old with lung adenocarcinoma. Sequenced material: FFPE lung adenocarcinoma in situ tissue. CDR3 bases: TGTGCCAGCAAGAGTGGGAGGGACACCGGGGAGCTGTTTTTT. Protein sequence: CASKSGRDTGELFF.